These 31 T cell receptor beta chains were sequenced from one sample in a study of CD8+CD57+ T cells in acquired aplastic anemia (dated by TCRdb to 2016 to 2019). The patients picked for sequencing were ones in whom flow cytometry had shown an expansion of CD8+CD57+ cells. Sequencing used an Illumina HiSeq 2000. TCR beta VDJ combination and CDR3 sequence profiling used genomic DNA as the template. The public reads were reprocessed in TCRdb via fastp at Q25 and MiXCR, keeping in-frame beta chains. Rows with a matching CDR3 protein are joined into one entry that keeps the most common DNA and genes. This sample has some 140,000 distinct CDR3 sequences in its table, and just over 50% of those were observed once. The top ten clonotypes cover approximately 12% of the sample. The specimen was sorted CD4+, CD8+, or CD8+CD57+ T cells (not recorded which) from PBMCs. These receptors all stem from a human donor with aplastic anemia.

This clonotype was seen at least ten times. The J gene is TRBJ2-1, the V gene TRBV2, with D hard to call. Germline assignment: CDR1 SNHLY and CDR2 FYNNEI. V lost 6 bases and J lost 0, with 12 bases in between. CDR3 length: 15 residues. CDR3 DNA: TGTGCCAGCAGGGACGTAGACACCTCCTACAATGAGCAGTTCTTC. Protein sequence: CASRDVDTSYNEQFF. The complete variable domain, with remaining parts taken from reference TRBV2 and TRBJ2-1, reads EPEVTQTPSHQVTQMGQEVILRCVPISNHLYFYWYRQILGQKVEFLVSFYNNEISEKSEIFDDQFSVERPDGSNFTLKIRSTKLEDSAMYFCASRDVDTSYNEQFFGPGTRLTVL.

The V gene is TRBV11-1, the J gene TRBJ2-3; D gene ambiguous. Trimming pared 5 bases from V and 0 bases from J, leaving 15 bases between. Germline CDR1 is SGHAT and CDR2 is FQDESV (reference sequence). The CDR3 loop spans 16 amino acids. The DNA of the CDR3 is TGTGCCAGCAGCCCAAAGGTCTCCACTAGCACAGATACGCAGTATTTT. This gives the protein CASSPKVSTSTDTQYF.

This clonotype was picked up a small number of times. The CDR3 protein is CATSSYSGGQRETQYF. The CDR3 DNA reads as TGTGCCACCAGCAGCTATTCGGGGGGGCAGAGAGAGACCCAGTACTTC. The rearrangement uses TRBV15 and TRBJ2-5, with 8 bases that match TRBD2. Germline assignment: CDR1 LNHNV and CDR2 YYDKDF (reference sequence). The CDR3 is 16 amino acids. J was trimmed by 4 bases and V by 3 bases; bases with no gene match: 10.

In DNA form, the CDR3 reads TGCAGCGTTGAAGATTGGAAGACTAGCGGGAGCGATACGCAGTATTTT. Encoded protein: CSVEDWKTSGSDTQYF. The chain recombines TRBV29-1 with TRBJ2-3, with 12 positions matching TRBD2. This CDR3 region has 16 residues. Germline CDR1 is SQVTM and CDR2 is ANQGSEA. With V trimmed by 0 bases and J by 6 bases, 7 bases remained unmatched.

Ten or more counts support this clonotype. The J gene is TRBJ1-2, the V gene TRBV7-9; 9 bases are a match to TRBD1. This CDR3 region has 15 residues. The germline V gene has CDR1 SEHNR and CDR2 FQNEAQ (reference sequence). Unmatched junction bases numbered 6, after V lost 3 bases and J lost 4 bases. Here the CDR3 reads CASSFPGQGPYGYTF. The CDR3 coding sequence is TGTGCCAGCAGCTTCCCCGGACAGGGGCCCTATGGCTACACCTTC.

The gene calls are TRBV25-1 and TRBJ1-5, with 8 bases identical to TRBD1. This CDR3 is built from 14 residues. Germline CDR1 is MGHDK and CDR2 is SYGVNS. Germline trimming cut 6 bases from V and 6 bases from J; bases unmatched to any gene: 7. CDR3 amino acids: CASRQGDLGQPQHF. CDR3 nucleotide sequence: TGTGCCAGCAGACAGGGGGATTTGGGTCAGCCCCAGCATTTT.

The chain uses TRBV6-1 and TRBJ2-7; the match to TRBD1 covers 8 bases. Germline V lookup: CDR1 MNHNS, CDR2 SASEGT. The CDR3 is 17 residues long. Trimming cost V 0 bases and J 0 bases; bases outside gene matches: 7. CDR3 coding DNA: TGTGCCAGCAGTGAAGCCAGGGGGCTTGGGAGCTCCTACGAGCAGTACTTC. It translates to CASSEARGLGSSYEQYF.

This sequence joins TRBV5-1 and TRBJ2-3; 7 bases map to TRBD2. V was clipped by 4 bases and J by 3 bases; unmatched bases: 11. The CDR3 runs to 16 residues. Germline V gene data show CDR1 as SGHRS and CDR2 as YFSETQ. The CDR3 region has the DNA TGCGCCAGCAGCAACGGGGCTCGCGGGAGTACAGATACGCAGTATTTT. It specifies CASSNGARGSTDTQYF.

This chain links TRBV6-2 or TRBV6-3 with TRBJ2-7; D unresolved. In germline, CDR1 is MNHEY, CDR2 SVGEGT. The V gene lost 10 bases and the J gene lost 6 bases, with 13 bases spanning the gap. The CDR3 spans 11 residues. CDR3 sequence (DNA): TGTGCCACATCGTTCAGGAGCGAGCAGTACTTC. Amino acid sequence: CATSFRSEQYF.

On this clonotype itself: A much larger clone sits a single nucleotide away, making a read error possible. The chain couples TRBV3-1 to TRBJ1-1; 8 nucleotides line up with TRBD1. The CDR3 contains 15 residues. Germline-derived CDR1 and CDR2 are LGHDT and YNNKEL (reference sequence). V shed 3 bases, J shed 3 bases, and the junction held 6 bases outside the gene matches. The CDR3 region is CASSHRTGRDTEAFF. As DNA, the CDR3 is TGTGCCAGCAGCCACCGGACAGGGAGGGACACTGAAGCTTTCTTT.

The V call is TRBV14, the J call TRBJ1-6; D uncertain. The germline gives CDR1 SGHDN, CDR2 FVKESK. The CDR3 contains 16 residues. V was pared by 1 base and J by 5 bases, with 12 bases between. CDR3: CASSQVRWGDNSPLHF. The CDR3 coding sequence is TGTGCCAGCAGCCAAGTACGTTGGGGAGATAATTCACCCCTCCACTTT.

This clonotype was found many times. V gene TRBV19 combines with J gene TRBJ2-2, with unresolved D. There are 13 residues in the CDR3. Germline V lookup: CDR1 LNHDA, CDR2 SQIVND (reference sequence). The CDR3: CAVVRANTGELFF. The DNA of the CDR3 is TGTGCTGTAGTTAGGGCGAACACCGGGGAGCTGTTTTTT.

The V and J genes are TRBV24-1 and TRBJ2-3; 11 nucleotides align to TRBD2. Germline CDR1 is KGHDR and CDR2 is SFDVKD. This CDR3 is built from 16 residues. V was clipped by 5 bases and J by 4 bases; unmatched bases: 7. This CDR3 reads CATSAPSGRFADTQYF. The CDR3 DNA is TGTGCCACCAGTGCACCTAGCGGGAGGTTTGCAGATACGCAGTATTTT.

The rearrangement uses TRBV11-3 and TRBJ2-7; D remains unclear. Trimming left V 0 bases short and J 7 bases short, with 7 bases between. Germline values: CDR1 SGHNT, CDR2 YENEEA. The length of the CDR3 is 12 residues. This CDR3 is CASSLDAAEQYF. DNA for the CDR3: TGTGCCAGCAGCTTAGATGCAGCGGAGCAGTACTTC. The full variable domain, completed using reference TRBV11-3 and TRBJ2-7, is EAGVVQSPRYKIIEKKQPVAFWCNPISGHNTLYWYLQNLGQGPELLIRYENEEAVDDSQLPKDRFSAERLKGVDSTLKIQPAELGDSAVYLCASSLDAAEQYFGPGTRLTVT.

The genes are TRBV25-1 and TRBJ1-1; 9 nucleotides align to TRBD1. Germline CDR1 and CDR2: MGHDK and SYGVNS. The V and J ends lost 6 bases and 3 bases, in that order; junction bases with no gene match: 17. CDR3 length equals 18 residues. In DNA, the CDR3 is TGTGCCAGCAGAACGGACAGGGGAAAAGGGACCTCGTACACTGAAGCTTTCTTT. This codes for CASRTDRGKGTSYTEAFF.

The sample holds many counts of this clonotype. V is TRBV10-2 and J is TRBJ2-7; D perhaps matches TRBD2 (6 bases). The germline V and J ends were trimmed by 3 bases and 1 base, with 10 bases remaining between them. Germline V gives CDR1 WSHSY, CDR2 SAAADI. The CDR3 spans 14 residues. Written as DNA, the CDR3 is TGCGCCAGCAGTGATCCGGGGGTTTCCTACGAGCAGTACTTC. Translated: CASSDPGVSYEQYF.

This clonotype was counted a few times. CDR3 amino acids: CASSMRGVPAGLYYEQYF. The CDR3 DNA sequence: TGTGCCAGCAGCATGCGCGGGGTCCCCGCGGGCCTCTATTACGAGCAGTACTTC. The chain has TRBV6-1 and TRBJ2-7, with D perhaps TRBD2 (6 bases). CDR1 and CDR2 from the germline V gene are MNHNS and SASEGT. The CDR3 extends over 18 amino acids. V gave up 6 bases and J gave up 4 bases, with 28 bases separating them.

The chain couples TRBV24-1 to TRBJ2-1; 8 bases line up with TRBD1. V lost 4 bases to trimming and J lost 5 bases; unmatched junction nucleotides: 9. The germline V gene has CDR1 KGHDR and CDR2 SFDVKD. CDR3 size: 16 residues. The CDR3 here is CATSDSTGDTNNEQFF. DNA for the CDR3: TGTGCCACCAGTGACTCGACAGGGGATACAAACAATGAGCAGTTCTTC.

In DNA form, the CDR3 reads TGTGCCAGCAGCGTAGTAGGGGCCACCAATTCACCCCTCCACTTT. Translating it yields CASSVVGATNSPLHF. The chain uses TRBV9 and TRBJ1-6; possible D gene TRBD1, 5 bases. CDR3 length: 15 residues. CDR1 and CDR2 from the germline V gene are SGDLS and YYNGEE. Trimming removed 0 bases at V and 7 bases at J, with 11 bases between.

The chain carries TRBV10-2 and TRBJ1-1, with 9 positions matching TRBD1. The CDR3 extends over 15 amino acids. Germline V gene data show CDR1 as WSHSY and CDR2 as SAAADI. Unmatched junction bases numbered 4, after V lost 3 bases and J lost 2 bases. DNA for the CDR3: TGCGCCAGCAGTGACCCGGACAGGGGAAACACTGAAGCTTTCTTT. Translating gives CASSDPDRGNTEAFF.

This CDR3 reads CASGRGAGQPNEQFF. The CDR3 bases are TGTGCCAGCGGTCGGGGAGCGGGGCAGCCCAATGAGCAGTTCTTC. The chain links TRBV6-1 to TRBJ2-1; 7 bases line up with TRBD2. Germline assignment: CDR1 MNHNS and CDR2 SASEGT. After removal of 8 bases from V and 6 bases from J, the junction contained 13 bases not matched to a gene. The CDR3 is made up of 15 amino acids.

This clonotype was counted only a few times. The rearrangement joins TRBV15 to TRBJ1-5, with D hard to call. The CDR3 spans 13 residues. V was pared by 1 base and J by 7 bases, with 8 bases between. Germline V gives CDR1 LNHNV, CDR2 YYDKDF (reference sequence). The CDR3 loop reads CATSRGVGQPQHF. CDR3 bases: TGTGCCACCAGCAGAGGGGTCGGGCAGCCCCAGCATTTT.

This clonotype was seen a handful of times. This may arise from a read error, as a much more abundant clone is one base away. V usage is TRBV6-1 and J usage is TRBJ2-5; D unresolved. The CDR3 is 12 amino acids. V was shortened by 8 bases and J by 4 bases, with 11 bases between the two germline ends. Germline V gene lookup returns CDR1 MNHNS and CDR2 SASEGT. The CDR3 protein is CASGWHRETQYF. The CDR3 DNA is TGTGCCAGCGGGTGGCACAGAGAGACCCAGTACTTC.

This clonotype was recorded only once. A junction end diverges from the germline sequence, so it may reflect a read error. The chain employs TRBV29-1 and TRBJ1-1; perhaps TRBD1 as D (6 bases). CDR3 length: 15 residues. Germline assignment: CDR1 SQVTM and CDR2 ANQGSEA. The CDR3 region is CSVEVTGWGPTEAFF. The DNA of the CDR3 is TGCAGCGTTGAAGTGACAGGTTGGGGGCCTACTGAGGCTTTCTTT.

The gene calls are TRBV2 and TRBJ2-7; 7 bases are a match to TRBD1. Trimming cost V 7 bases and J 13 bases; bases outside gene matches: 13. The germline V gene encodes CDR1 SNHLY and CDR2 FYNNEI. The CDR3 spans 12 residues. The CDR3 DNA reads as TGTGCCAGCACCCGGGACAGCCGAAGCAAATACTTC. This sequence encodes CASTRDSRSKYF. Based on the CDR3 plus reference TRBV2 and TRBJ2-7, the full variable domain is EPEVTQTPSHQVTQMGQEVILRCVPISNHLYFYWYRQILGQKVEFLVSFYNNEISEKSEIFDDQFSVERPDGSNFTLKIRSTKLEDSAMYFCASTRDSRSKYFGPGTRLTVT.

The genes are TRBV7-3 and TRBJ2-1; D uncertain. The CDR3 covers 12 residues. Looked up from germline, CDR1 is SGHTA and CDR2 is FQGTGA. The V and J ends lost 4 bases and 6 bases respectively, with 7 bases between them. The CDR3 nucleotides read TGTGCCAGCAGCTCTCAAACCAATGAGCAGTTCTTC. Protein: CASSSQTNEQFF.

This clonotype was recorded at least ten times. The rearrangement joins TRBV7-8 to TRBJ2-7, with D possibly being TRBD1 or TRBD2 (6 bases each). From germline, CDR1 is SGHVS and CDR2 FQNEAQ. The CDR3 length is 17 residues. Deletions cut 4 bases from V and 9 bases from J, with 28 bases between. CDR3 nucleotide sequence: TGTGCCAGCAGCTATACAGGGAGGACAGACACCGTACGAGGGCAGTACTTC. This codes for CASSYTGRTDTVRGQYF.

In this sample, this clonotype turned up a few times. CDR3 protein: CASSLTGRVLSNQPQHF. As DNA, the CDR3 is TGTGCCAGCAGTCTCACCGGGCGGGTATTGAGCAATCAGCCCCAGCATTTT. The rearrangement uses TRBV6-1 and TRBJ1-5; D call uncertain. This CDR3 is built from 17 residues. CDR1 and CDR2 from the germline V gene are MNHNS and SASEGT. Trimming took 5 bases from V and 1 from J, leaving 18 bases between them.

In its sample, this clonotype was seen many times. The CDR3 loop is CASSFTGLGYNEQFF. DNA for the CDR3: TGCGCCAGCAGCTTTACGGGACTCGGATACAATGAGCAGTTCTTC. The rearrangement joins TRBV5-1 to TRBJ2-1; a weak D match, TRBD2 (6 bases). The CDR3 is made up of 15 amino acids. Trimming shortened V by 2 bases and J by 4 bases, and 13 bases separated the two germline ends. Germline values: CDR1 SGHRS, CDR2 YFSETQ.

The sample holds many counts of this clonotype. The CDR3 loop is CASSFQLPNEQFF. The CDR3 region has the DNA TGTGCCAGCAGCTTTCAACTACCCAATGAGCAGTTCTTC. The chain carries TRBV7-9 and TRBJ2-1; D gene unclear. V lost 3 bases and J 6 bases, leaving 9 bases between the germline ends. The CDR3 sequence is 13 residues long. The germline V gene encodes CDR1 SEHNR and CDR2 FQNEAQ (reference sequence).

The chain combines TRBV29-1 with TRBJ1-2, with D possibly being TRBD1 (5 bases). CDR3 length equals 12 residues. V shed 4 bases and J shed 5 bases, with 11 bases lying between them. CDR1 and CDR2 (germline): SQVTM, ANQGSEA. The CDR3 loop is CSVGGGEYGYTF. For the CDR3, the DNA is TGCAGCGTTGGTGGAGGGGAGTATGGCTACACCTTC.